The rows below give T cell receptor beta chains drawn from one sample of a study of T cells expressing NK-cell markers. TCRdb reanalyzed the 5' RACE reads, giving one entry per CDR3 protein sequence and no DNA. In total, the table holds a few hundred thousand distinct CDR3 sequences. The sample was blood T cells: a sorted CD56 or NKG2C T cell subset, CD4+ or CD8+ T cells, or bulk PBMC T cells (not recorded which). The receptors shown here come from a woman aged 45-65 years in good health. Each CDR3 is given with its conserved first and last residue. Fields, in order: J gene, V gene, CDR3 protein.

>TRBJ2-7|TRBV5-1
CASSLLGTPNYEQYF
>TRBJ1-2|TRBV12-3/TRBV12-4
CASFRTGIYGYTF
>TRBJ2-6|TRBV5-1
CASSPGLLSGANVLTF
>TRBJ2-1|TRBV5-6
CASIPRVSPYNEQFF
>TRBJ2-4|TRBV6-1
CASSETLSKNIQYF
>TRBJ1-2|TRBV10-3
CAMADGTNYGYTF
>TRBJ2-3|TRBV5-1
CASSLAVGRGDTDTQYF
>TRBJ1-6|TRBV11-3
CASSLNPGGSPLHF
>TRBJ2-7|TRBV29-1
CSVVLGAYEQYF
>TRBJ2-2|TRBV5-1
CASSPGLATNTGELFF
>TRBJ2-1|TRBV7-3
CASSLGSGRNIEQFF
>TRBJ2-7|TRBV9
CASSVGGHQGPYEQYF
>TRBJ2-2|TRBV5-6
CASSLGVLAGETGELFF
>TRBJ2-3|TRBV10-1
CASSESMSGNSDTQYF
>TRBJ2-1|TRBV7-9
CASSGGTPGEQFF
>TRBJ2-3|TRBV9
CASSVGGSGDTQYF
>TRBJ2-7|TRBV5-1
CASSFGGSAYEQYF
>TRBJ2-2|TRBV3-1
CASSQRLALTGELFF
>TRBJ2-2|TRBV29-1
CSVEADTGELFF
>TRBJ2-7|TRBV12-3/TRBV12-4
CASMGLRYEQYF
>TRBJ2-1|TRBV12-3/TRBV12-4
CASSPRLGYNEQFF
>TRBJ2-1|TRBV20-1
CSAPTQRSSYNEQFF
>TRBJ1-1|TRBV2
CASREQGPGVNTEAFF
>TRBJ2-3|TRBV4-1
CASSHLIATRTDTQYF
>TRBJ2-1|TRBV29-1
CSVVTGSMTPGQFF
>TRBJ1-5|TRBV6-1
CASSEAPFGQSNQPQHF
>TRBJ1-2|TRBV18
CASSPTDSYGYTF
>TRBJ2-6|TRBV28
CATQDPGSGANVLTF
>TRBJ1-2|TRBV10-3
CAISESTFGVGYTF
>TRBJ1-2|TRBV24-1
CATSDPTGVGYTF
>TRBJ2-1|TRBV4-2
CASSQGGLGNEQFF
>TRBJ2-1|TRBV3-1
CASRQRPTLYNEQFF
>TRBJ2-4|TRBV12-3/TRBV12-4
CASSFGAAGANIQYF
>TRBJ2-1|TRBV11-2
CASSLTYLDNEQFF
>TRBJ1-2|TRBV4-2
CASSQDWGDYYGYTF
>TRBJ2-7|TRBV20-1
CSAREGRPGLVSEQYF
>TRBJ2-1|TRBV5-1
CASRPRTGGFHNEQFF
>TRBJ1-4|TRBV6-1
CASSWERPSATNEKLFF
>TRBJ2-3|TRBV6-5
CASKSRGGADTQYF
>TRBJ2-2|TRBV12-3/TRBV12-4
CASRWGRRTGELFF
>TRBJ2-3|TRBV28
CASSTGSFTDTQYF